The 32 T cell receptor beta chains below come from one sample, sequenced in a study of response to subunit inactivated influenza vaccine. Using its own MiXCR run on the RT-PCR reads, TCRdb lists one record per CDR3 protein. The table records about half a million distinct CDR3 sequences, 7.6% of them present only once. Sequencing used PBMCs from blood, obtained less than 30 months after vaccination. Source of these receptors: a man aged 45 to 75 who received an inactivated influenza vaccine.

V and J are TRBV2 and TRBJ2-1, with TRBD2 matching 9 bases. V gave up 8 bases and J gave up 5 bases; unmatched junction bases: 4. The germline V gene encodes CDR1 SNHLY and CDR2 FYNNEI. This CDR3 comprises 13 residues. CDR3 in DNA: TGTGCCAGCGGCCGACTAGCGGACAATGAGCAGTTCTTC. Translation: CASGRLADNEQFF.

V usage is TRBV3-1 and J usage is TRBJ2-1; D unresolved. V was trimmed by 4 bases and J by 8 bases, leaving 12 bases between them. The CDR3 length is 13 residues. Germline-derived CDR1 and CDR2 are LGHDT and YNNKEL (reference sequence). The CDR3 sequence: CASSLMVQHEQFF. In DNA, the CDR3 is TGTGCCAGCAGCCTAATGGTACAGCATGAGCAGTTCTTC.

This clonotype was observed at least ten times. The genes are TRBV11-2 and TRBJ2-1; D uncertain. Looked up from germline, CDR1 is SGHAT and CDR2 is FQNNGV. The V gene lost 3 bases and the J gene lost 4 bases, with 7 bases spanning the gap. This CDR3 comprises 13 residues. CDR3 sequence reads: CASSFGLYNEQFF. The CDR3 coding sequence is TGTGCCAGCAGCTTCGGCTTATACAATGAGCAGTTCTTC.

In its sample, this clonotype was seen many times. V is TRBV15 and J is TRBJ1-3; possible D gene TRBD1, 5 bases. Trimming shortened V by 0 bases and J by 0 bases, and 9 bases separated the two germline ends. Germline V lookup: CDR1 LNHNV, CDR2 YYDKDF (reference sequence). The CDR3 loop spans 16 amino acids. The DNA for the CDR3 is TGTGCCACCAGCAGAGAGGGACTGGACTCTGGAAACACCATATATTTT. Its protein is CATSREGLDSGNTIYF.

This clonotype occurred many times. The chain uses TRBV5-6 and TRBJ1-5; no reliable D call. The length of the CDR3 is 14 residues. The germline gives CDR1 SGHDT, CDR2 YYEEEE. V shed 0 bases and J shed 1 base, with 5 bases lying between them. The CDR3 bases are TGTGCCAGCAGCTTGGGCATAAGCAATCAGCCCCAGCATTTT. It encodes CASSLGISNQPQHF.

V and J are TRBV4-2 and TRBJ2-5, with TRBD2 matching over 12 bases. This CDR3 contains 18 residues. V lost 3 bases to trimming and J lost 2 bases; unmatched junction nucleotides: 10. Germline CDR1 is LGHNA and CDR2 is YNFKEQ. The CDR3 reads CASSHELAGGPGQETQYF. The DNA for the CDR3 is TGTGCCAGCAGCCACGAGCTAGCGGGGGGGCCAGGTCAAGAGACCCAGTACTTC.

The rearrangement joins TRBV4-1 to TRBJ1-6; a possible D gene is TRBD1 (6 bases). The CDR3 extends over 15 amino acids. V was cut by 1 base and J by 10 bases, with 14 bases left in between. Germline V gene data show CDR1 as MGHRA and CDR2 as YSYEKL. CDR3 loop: CASSQGLAGVSPLHF. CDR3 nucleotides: TGCGCCAGCAGCCAAGGTCTCGCAGGGGTATCACCCCTCCACTTT.

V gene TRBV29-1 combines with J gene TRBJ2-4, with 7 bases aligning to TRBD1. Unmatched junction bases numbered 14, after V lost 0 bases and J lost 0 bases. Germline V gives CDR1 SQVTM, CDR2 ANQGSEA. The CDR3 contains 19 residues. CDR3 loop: CSVEDVTGDPPRAKNIQYF. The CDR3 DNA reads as TGCAGCGTTGAAGATGTAACAGGGGACCCCCCCAGAGCCAAAAACATTCAGTACTTC.

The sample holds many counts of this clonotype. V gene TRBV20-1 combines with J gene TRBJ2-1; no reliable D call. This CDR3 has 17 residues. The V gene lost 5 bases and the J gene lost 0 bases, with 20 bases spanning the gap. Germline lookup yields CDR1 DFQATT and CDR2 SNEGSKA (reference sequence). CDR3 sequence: CSAHPPIQHSSYNEQFF. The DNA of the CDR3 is TGCAGTGCTCATCCCCCCATTCAGCACAGCTCCTACAATGAGCAGTTCTTC.

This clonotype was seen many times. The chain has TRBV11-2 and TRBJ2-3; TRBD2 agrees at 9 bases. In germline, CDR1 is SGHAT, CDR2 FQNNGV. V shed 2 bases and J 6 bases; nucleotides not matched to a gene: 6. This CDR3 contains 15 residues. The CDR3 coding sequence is TGTGCCAGCAGCTTAAGTCTAGCGGGAACCGATACGCAGTATTTT. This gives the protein CASSLSLAGTDTQYF. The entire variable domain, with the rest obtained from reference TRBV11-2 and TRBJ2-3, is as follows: EAGVAQSPRYKIIEKRQSVAFWCNPISGHATLYWYQQILGQGPKLLIQFQNNGVVDDSQLPKDRFSAERLKGVDSTLKIQPAKLEDSAVYLCASSLSLAGTDTQYFGPGTRLTVL.

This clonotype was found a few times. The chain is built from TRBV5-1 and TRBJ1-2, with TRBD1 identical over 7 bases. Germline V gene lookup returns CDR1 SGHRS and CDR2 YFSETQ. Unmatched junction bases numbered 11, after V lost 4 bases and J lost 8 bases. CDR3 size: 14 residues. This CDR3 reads CASSAEDRRVGYTF. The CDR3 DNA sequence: TGCGCCAGCAGCGCGGAGGACAGGCGCGTAGGCTACACCTTC.

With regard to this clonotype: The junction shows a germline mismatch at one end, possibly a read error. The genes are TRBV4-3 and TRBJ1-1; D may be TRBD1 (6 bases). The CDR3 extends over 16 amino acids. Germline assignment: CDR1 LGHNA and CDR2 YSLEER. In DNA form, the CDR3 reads TGCGCCAGCAGTCAAGGCTTTCGGGGGCTAGGGGGTGAAGCTTTCTTT. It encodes CASSQGFRGLGGEAFF.

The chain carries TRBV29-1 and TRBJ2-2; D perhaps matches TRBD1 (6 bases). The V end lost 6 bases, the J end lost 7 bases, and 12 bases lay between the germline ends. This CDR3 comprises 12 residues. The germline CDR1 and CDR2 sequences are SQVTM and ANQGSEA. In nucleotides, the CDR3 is TGCAGCGTAGCCGGGACATTCGGGGAGCTGTTTTTT. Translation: CSVAGTFGELFF.

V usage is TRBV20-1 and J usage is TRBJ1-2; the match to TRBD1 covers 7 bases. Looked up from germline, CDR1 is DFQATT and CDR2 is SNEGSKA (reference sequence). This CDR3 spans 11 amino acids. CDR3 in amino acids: CRAGTAYGYTF. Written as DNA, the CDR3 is TGCAGGGCCGGGACAGCTTATGGCTACACCTTC.

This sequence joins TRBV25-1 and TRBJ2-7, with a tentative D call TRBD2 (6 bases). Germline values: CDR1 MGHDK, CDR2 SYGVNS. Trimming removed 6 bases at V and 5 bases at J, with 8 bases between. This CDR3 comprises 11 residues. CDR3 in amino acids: CASSQRDEQYF. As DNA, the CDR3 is TGTGCCAGCAGCCAGCGGGACGAGCAGTACTTC.

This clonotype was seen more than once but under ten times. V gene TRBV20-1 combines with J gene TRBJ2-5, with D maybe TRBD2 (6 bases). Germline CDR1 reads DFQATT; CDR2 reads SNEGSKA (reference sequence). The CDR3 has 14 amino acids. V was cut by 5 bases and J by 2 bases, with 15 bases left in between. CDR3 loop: CSAYLAKGQETQYF. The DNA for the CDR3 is TGCAGTGCTTATCTAGCGAAGGGGCAAGAGACCCAGTACTTC.

The CDR3 nucleotides read TGTGCCAGCCGGAAAGAGGCAGGATTTAACTATAATTCACCCCTCCACTTT. Amino acids: CASRKEAGFNYNSPLHF. The genes are TRBV7-8 and TRBJ1-6; the D is unclear. The V end lost 8 bases, the J end lost 3 bases, and 20 bases lay between the germline ends. The CDR3 has 17 amino acids. CDR1 SGHVS and CDR2 FQNEAQ come from the germline V gene.

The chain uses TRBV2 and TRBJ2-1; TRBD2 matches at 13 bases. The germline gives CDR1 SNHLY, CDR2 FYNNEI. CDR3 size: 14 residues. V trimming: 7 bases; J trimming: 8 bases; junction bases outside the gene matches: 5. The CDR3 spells CASKRLAGGYEQFF. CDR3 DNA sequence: TGTGCCAGCAAGCGACTAGCGGGAGGTTATGAGCAGTTCTTC.

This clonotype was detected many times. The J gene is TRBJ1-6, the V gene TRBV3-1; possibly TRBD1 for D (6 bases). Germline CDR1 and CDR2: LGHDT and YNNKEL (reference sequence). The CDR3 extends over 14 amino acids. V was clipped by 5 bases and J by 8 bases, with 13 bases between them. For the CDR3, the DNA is TGTGCCAGCAGCTTCAGGGGAAGTGATTCACCCCTCCACTTT. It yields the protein CASSFRGSDSPLHF.

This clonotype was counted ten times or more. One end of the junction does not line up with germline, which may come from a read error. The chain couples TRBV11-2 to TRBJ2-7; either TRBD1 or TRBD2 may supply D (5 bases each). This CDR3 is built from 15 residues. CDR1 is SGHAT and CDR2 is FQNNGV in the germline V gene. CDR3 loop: CASSYHYRGSHEQYF. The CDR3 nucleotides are TGTGCCAGCAGCTATCATTATCGGGGCTCCCACGAGCAGTACTTC.

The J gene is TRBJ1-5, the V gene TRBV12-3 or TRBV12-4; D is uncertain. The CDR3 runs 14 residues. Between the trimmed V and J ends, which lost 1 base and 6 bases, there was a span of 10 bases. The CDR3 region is CASSLGKNVQPQHF. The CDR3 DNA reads TGTGCCAGCAGTTTAGGCAAGAACGTTCAGCCCCAGCATTTT.

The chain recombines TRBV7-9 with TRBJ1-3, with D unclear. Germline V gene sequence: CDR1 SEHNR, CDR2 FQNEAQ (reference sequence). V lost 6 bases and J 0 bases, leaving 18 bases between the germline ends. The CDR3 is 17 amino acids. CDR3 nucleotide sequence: TGTGCCAGCAGTATCGGACCCCGGGGAATCTCTGGAAACACCATATATTTT. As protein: CASSIGPRGISGNTIYF.

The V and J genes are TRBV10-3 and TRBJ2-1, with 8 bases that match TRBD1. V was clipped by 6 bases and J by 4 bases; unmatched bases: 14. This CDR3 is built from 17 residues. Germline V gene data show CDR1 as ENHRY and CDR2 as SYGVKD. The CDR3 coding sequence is TGTGCCATCAGAGCGGACAGGGCACTATCAACTTACAATGAGCAGTTCTTC. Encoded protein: CAIRADRALSTYNEQFF.

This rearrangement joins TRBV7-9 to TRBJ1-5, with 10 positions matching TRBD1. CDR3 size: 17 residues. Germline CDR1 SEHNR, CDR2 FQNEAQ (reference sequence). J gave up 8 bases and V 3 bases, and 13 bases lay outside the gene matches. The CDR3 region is CASSLDRGSGIREPQHF. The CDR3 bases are TGTGCCAGCAGCTTGGACAGGGGGTCCGGGATTAGAGAGCCCCAGCATTTT.

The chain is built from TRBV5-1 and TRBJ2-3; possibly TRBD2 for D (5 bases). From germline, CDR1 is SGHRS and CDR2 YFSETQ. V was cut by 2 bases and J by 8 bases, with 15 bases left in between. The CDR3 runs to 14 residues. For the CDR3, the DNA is TGCGCCAGCAGCTTAGGCAGCTTGCGGGCTACGCAGTATTTT. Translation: CASSLGSLRATQYF.

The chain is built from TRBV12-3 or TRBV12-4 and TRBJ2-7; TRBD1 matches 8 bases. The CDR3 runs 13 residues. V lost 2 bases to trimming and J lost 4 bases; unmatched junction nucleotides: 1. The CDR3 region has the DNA TGTGCCAGCAGTTTATGGGACAGGTACGAGCAGTACTTC. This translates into CASSLWDRYEQYF.

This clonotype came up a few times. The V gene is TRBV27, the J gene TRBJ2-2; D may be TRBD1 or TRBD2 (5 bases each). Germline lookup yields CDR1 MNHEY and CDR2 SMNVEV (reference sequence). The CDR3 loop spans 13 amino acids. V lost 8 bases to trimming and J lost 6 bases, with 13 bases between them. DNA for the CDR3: TGTGCCAGCGGGGTTCGGGGCTCCGGGGAGCTGTTTTTT. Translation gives CASGVRGSGELFF.

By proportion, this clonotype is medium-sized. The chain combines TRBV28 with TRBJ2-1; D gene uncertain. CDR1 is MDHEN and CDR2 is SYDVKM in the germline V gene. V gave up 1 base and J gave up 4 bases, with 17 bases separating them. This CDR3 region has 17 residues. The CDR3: CASSLFLGPKPYNEQFF. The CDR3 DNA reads TGTGCCAGCAGTTTATTCCTAGGGCCTAAGCCTTACAATGAGCAGTTCTTC.

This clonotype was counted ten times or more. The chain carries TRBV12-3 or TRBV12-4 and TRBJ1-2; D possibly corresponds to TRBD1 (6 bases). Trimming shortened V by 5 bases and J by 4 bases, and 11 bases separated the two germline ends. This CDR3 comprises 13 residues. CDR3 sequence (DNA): TGTGCCAGCAGTCACACAGGGTCCTATGGCTACACCTTC. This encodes CASSHTGSYGYTF.

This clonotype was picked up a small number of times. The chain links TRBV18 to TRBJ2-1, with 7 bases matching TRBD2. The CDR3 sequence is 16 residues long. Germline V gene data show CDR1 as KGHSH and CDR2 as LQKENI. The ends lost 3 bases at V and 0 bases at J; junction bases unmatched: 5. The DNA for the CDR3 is TGTGCCAGCTCACCCTCAGCGGGGAGCTCCTACAATGAGCAGTTCTTC. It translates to CASSPSAGSSYNEQFF.

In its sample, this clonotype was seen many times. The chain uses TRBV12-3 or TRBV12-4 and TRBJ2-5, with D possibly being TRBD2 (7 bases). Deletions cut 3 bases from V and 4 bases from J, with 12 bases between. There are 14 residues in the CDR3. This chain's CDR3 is CASSFGGRLETQYF. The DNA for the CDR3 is TGTGCCAGCAGTTTCGGGGGGCGCCTAGAGACCCAGTACTTC.

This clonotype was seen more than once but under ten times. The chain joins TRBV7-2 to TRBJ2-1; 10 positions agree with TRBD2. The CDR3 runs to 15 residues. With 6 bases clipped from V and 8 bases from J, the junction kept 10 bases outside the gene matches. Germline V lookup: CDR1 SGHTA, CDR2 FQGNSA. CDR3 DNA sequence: TGTGCCAGCAGGCCCTGGTCTAGCGGGAGTGATGAGCAGTTCTTC. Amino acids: CASRPWSSGSDEQFF.